Shown below are 26 T cell receptor beta chains from a single sample sequenced in a study of cytomegalovirus exposure and HLA in healthy donors. 13 Jbeta primers and 60 Vbeta primers were used for the PCR. The assay was immunoSEQ multiplex PCR, and TCRdb's table has in-frame clones only and misses some. This table holds over 100,000 clones, roughly 74% found once. Sequencing input: PBMCs. The receptors were sampled from a young woman in good health and CMV-seronegative.

The rearrangement joins TRBV6-5 to TRBJ1-2, with 11 positions matching TRBD1. CDR3 length: 15 residues. The J segment lost 7 bases and the V segment lost 6 bases, leaving 10 bases of the junction unmatched. Germline loops: CDR1 MNHEY, CDR2 SVGAGI. CDR3 region: CASRSPGQGVGGYTF. The CDR3 coding sequence is TGTGCCAGCAGATCGCCGGGACAGGGGGTCGGTGGCTACACCTTC.

As regards this clone: Other DNA sequences in this specimen translate into the identical CDR3. The chain recombines TRBV6-5 with TRBJ2-2; TRBD2 aligns across 7 bases. The V and J ends lost 0 bases and 6 bases, in that order; junction bases with no gene match: 7. The CDR3 loop spans 16 amino acids. Germline CDR1 is MNHEY and CDR2 is SVGAGI. This chain's CDR3 is CASSYSLAGVAGELFF. DNA for the CDR3: TGTGCCAGCAGTTACTCGCTGGCGGGAGTTGCCGGGGAGCTGTTTTTT.

This clone appeared many times. The chain is built from TRBV27 and TRBJ2-7; 12 bases agree with TRBD1. CDR3 length: 16 amino acids. Trimming took 5 bases from V and 3 from J; bases not matched to a gene: 8. Germline loops: CDR1 MNHEY, CDR2 SMNVEV (reference sequence). CDR3 in amino acids: CASSEGQGALLYEQYF. The DNA for the CDR3 is TGTGCCAGCAGTGAGGGACAGGGGGCTCTACTCTACGAGCAGTACTTC.

V gene TRBV6-4 combines with J gene TRBJ1-3; 7 bases line up with TRBD1. This CDR3 region has 13 residues. From germline, CDR1 is MRHNA and CDR2 SNTAGT. V lost 4 bases and J lost 3; bases outside the gene matches: 0. The CDR3 DNA sequence: TGTGCCAGCAGTGGGGACAGTGGAAACACCATATATTTT. The encoded protein is CASSGDSGNTIYF.

This sequence joins TRBV19 and TRBJ2-7; TRBD1 matches 7 bases. Germline CDR1 is LNHDA and CDR2 is SQIVND (reference sequence). This CDR3 spans 15 amino acids. V shed 10 bases and J 5 bases; nucleotides not matched to a gene: 17. Written as DNA, the CDR3 is TGTGCCACCTCTGTGAGACAGGGATGGGTTAACGAGCAGTACTTC. It specifies CATSVRQGWVNEQYF.

The rearrangement uses TRBV6-5 and TRBJ1-3; D ambiguous. Trimming took off 8 bases at V and 0 bases at J, with 5 bases between the two ends. Germline CDR1 reads MNHEY; CDR2 reads SVGAGI. The CDR3 spans 12 residues. The CDR3 sequence is CASGSSGNTIYF. The CDR3 DNA follows: TGTGCCAGCGGGAGCTCTGGAAACACCATATATTTT.

This clone was seen a few times. CDR3 region: CASSLKWTSAYEQYF. DNA for the CDR3: TGTGCCAGCAGTTTAAAGTGGACTAGCGCCTACGAGCAGTACTTC. The chain combines TRBV27 with TRBJ2-5, with 9 bases aligning to TRBD2. The tail of the sequence fits TRBJ2-7 better, so the J call may be wrong. The CDR3 is 15 amino acids. Germline-derived CDR1 and CDR2 are MNHEY and SMNVEV (reference sequence).

The chain recombines TRBV15 with TRBJ1-2; no clear D gene. In germline, CDR1 is LNHNV, CDR2 YYDKDF (reference sequence). The CDR3 is 14 amino acids. Trimming removed 0 bases from V and 8 bases from J, with 13 bases in between. The CDR3 nucleotides are TGTGCCACCAGCAGAGATCCCTCCTTCTTGGGCTACACCTTC. The encoded protein is CATSRDPSFLGYTF.

This clone showed up just a few times. The CDR3 loop is CASSSRPGSLNTEAFF. For the CDR3, the DNA is TGTGCCAGCAGCTCCCGGCCAGGCTCCCTGAACACTGAAGCTTTCTTT. This chain links TRBV7-9 with TRBJ1-1; D gene ambiguous. Per the germline V gene, CDR1 is SEHNR and CDR2 is FQNEAQ (reference sequence). V lost 4 bases, J lost 0 bases, and 15 bases lay in between. There are 16 residues in the CDR3. The full variable domain, with the rest looked up from reference TRBV7-9 and TRBJ1-1, is DTGVSQNPRHKITKRGQNVTFRCDPISEHNRLYWYRQTLGQGPEFLTYFQNEAQLEKSRLLSDRFSAERPKGSFSTLEIQRTEQGDSAMYLCASSSRPGSLNTEAFFGQGTRLTVV.

J is TRBJ1-2 and V is TRBV5-6; TRBD1 matches 9 bases. CDR1 is SGHDT, CDR2 YYEEEE, per germline. The CDR3 is made up of 13 amino acids. Losses at the gene ends were 2 bases for V and 6 bases for J; bases not matched to a gene: 2. The CDR3 loop reads CASSFRDRDGYTF. For the CDR3, the DNA is TGTGCCAGCAGCTTCCGGGACAGGGATGGCTACACCTTC.

The DNA of the CDR3 is TGCGCCAGCAGCCAAGCCTTGGGAGGGGTCTATGGCTACACCTTC. As protein: CASSQALGGVYGYTF. V gene TRBV4-3 combines with J gene TRBJ1-2, with TRBD1 as a possible D gene (5 bases). V lost 1 base to trimming and J lost 4 bases, with 13 bases between them. Germline V gives CDR1 LGHNA, CDR2 YSLEER. The CDR3 is 15 residues long.

The chain is built from TRBV2 and TRBJ1-1; possible D gene TRBD1, 6 bases. Germline values: CDR1 SNHLY, CDR2 FYNNEI. V lost 6 bases to trimming and J lost 3 bases, with 17 bases between them. The CDR3 is 15 residues long. The CDR3 spells CASSAGWGQDTEAFF. DNA for the CDR3: TGTGCCAGCAGCGCCGGATGGGGGCAGGACACTGAAGCTTTCTTT.

This clone was picked up a small number of times. The chain employs TRBV30 and TRBJ1-5; 8 bases fit TRBD1. This CDR3 is 15 amino acids long. CDR1 and CDR2 (germline): GTSNPN, SVGIG (reference sequence). V lost 0 bases, J lost 4 bases, and 5 bases stayed unmatched. The CDR3 region is CAWSVQTGVNQPQHF. CDR3 nucleotide sequence: TGTGCCTGGAGTGTACAGACAGGGGTTAATCAGCCCCAGCATTTT.

The rearrangement uses TRBV6-5 and TRBJ2-1; D ambiguous. Germline V CDR1 and CDR2: MNHEY, SVGAGI. CDR3 length equals 14 residues. V dropped 6 bases and J dropped 8 bases, with 17 bases sitting between them. The chain's CDR3 is CASSLLQAGDEQFF. The CDR3, as DNA: TGTGCCAGCAGCCTTCTCCAGGCCGGCGATGAGCAGTTCTTC.

Only a few counts were recorded for this clone. This chain joins TRBV6-1 and TRBJ2-6; D remains ambiguous. This CDR3 spans 14 amino acids. Per the germline V gene, CDR1 is MNHNS and CDR2 is SASEGT. V lost 6 bases, J lost 0 bases, and 6 bases lay in between. CDR3 sequence: CASSPSSGANVLTF. The CDR3 region has the DNA TGTGCCAGCAGCCCCTCCTCTGGGGCCAACGTCCTGACTTTC.

The chain uses TRBV9 and TRBJ1-1; D gene unclear. Deletions cut 0 bases from V and 1 base from J, with 7 bases between. This CDR3 comprises 14 residues. Per germline, CDR1 SGDLS and CDR2 YYNGEE. CDR3: CASSVVVTNTEAFF. CDR3 bases: TGTGCCAGCAGCGTAGTAGTCACGAACACTGAAGCTTTCTTT.

This chain joins TRBV11-2 and TRBJ2-7; TRBD2 matches 14 bases. This CDR3 is built from 17 residues. V lost 2 bases to trimming and J lost 2 bases; unmatched junction nucleotides: 5. CDR1 is SGHAT and CDR2 is FQNNGV in the germline V gene. The CDR3 region has the DNA TGTGCCAGCAGCTTATCCGGGACTAGCGGGAGCACCTACGAGCAGTACTTC. It is translated as CASSLSGTSGSTYEQYF.

This chain uses TRBV6-5 with TRBJ1-1; D not resolved. The germline CDR1 and CDR2 sequences are MNHEY and SVGAGI. The length of the CDR3 is 14 residues. Trimming took off 0 bases at V and 4 bases at J, with 9 bases between the two ends. The CDR3 loop reads CASSYSSRTTEAFF. The CDR3 nucleotides are TGTGCCAGCAGTTACTCGTCGCGAACCACTGAAGCTTTCTTT.

The rearrangement links TRBV29-1 to TRBJ2-2; 13 nucleotides match TRBD2. Germline V gene lookup returns CDR1 SQVTM and CDR2 ANQGSEA. The CDR3 is 16 residues long. Germline trimming cut 5 bases from V and 2 bases from J; bases unmatched to any gene: 5. CDR3 DNA: TGCAGCGTTTATGGACTAGCGGGAGAAAACACCGGGGAGCTGTTTTTT. Translating gives CSVYGLAGENTGELFF.

The rearrangement links TRBV4-1 to TRBJ1-2; the match to TRBD1 covers 10 bases. V was clipped by 3 bases and J by 3 bases; unmatched bases: 10. Germline V gene lookup returns CDR1 MGHRA and CDR2 YSYEKL. This CDR3 comprises 17 residues. DNA of the CDR3: TGCGCCAGCAGCCATCCCGATGCCGGACAGGGGGACTATGGCTACACCTTC. Translation: CASSHPDAGQGDYGYTF.

The rearrangement links TRBV18 to TRBJ2-7, with TRBD2 matching 9 bases. Germline-derived CDR1 and CDR2 are KGHSH and LQKENI. The CDR3 length is 14 residues. The trim removed 1 base at V and 6 bases at J, leaving 4 bases unmatched. This chain's CDR3 is CASSPLAGVSEQYF. The CDR3 region has the DNA TGTGCCAGCTCACCACTAGCGGGAGTTAGCGAGCAGTACTTC.

Points on this clone: Given a much more abundant clone one base away, this may be a read error. The V gene is TRBV9, the J gene TRBJ1-1; possible D gene TRBD1, 5 bases. Trimming took 4 bases from V and 1 from J, leaving 8 bases between them. The germline CDR1 and CDR2 sequences are SGDLS and YYNGEE. The CDR3 sequence is 13 residues long. The CDR3 here is CASSSDRNTEAFF. The CDR3 bases are TGTGCCAGCAGCTCTGACAGGAACACTGAAGCTTTCTTT.

This rearrangement joins TRBV11-3 to TRBJ1-1, with D maybe TRBD1 (5 bases). This CDR3 region has 15 residues. The V gene's germline CDR1 is SGHNT and CDR2 YENEEA. Trimming pared 5 bases from V and 0 bases from J, leaving 13 bases between. The CDR3 sequence is CASSLGGEMNTEAFF. The CDR3 nucleotides read TGTGCCAGCAGCCTGGGGGGGGAAATGAACACTGAAGCTTTCTTT.

CDR3 DNA sequence: TGTGCCAGCAGCGTAGTGCCAGGGCAGAACACTGAAGCTTTCTTT. This gives the protein CASSVVPGQNTEAFF. V gene TRBV9 combines with J gene TRBJ1-1; weak D call: TRBD1 (5 bases). The germline V gene has CDR1 SGDLS and CDR2 YYNGEE. The CDR3 is 15 amino acids. V shed 0 bases and J shed 1 base, with 10 bases lying between them. Using reference TRBV9 and TRBJ1-1 for the parts outside the CDR3, the full variable domain is DSGVTQTPKHLITATGQRVTLRCSPRSGDLSVYWYQQSLDQGLQFLIQYYNGEERAKGNILERFSAQQFPDLHSELNLSSLELGDSALYFCASSVVPGQNTEAFFGQGTRLTVV.

The CDR3 sequence is CASSYAATGGYTF. CDR3 in DNA: TGTGCCAGCAGTTACGCCGCGACTGGCGGCTACACCTTC. The chain links TRBV6-5 to TRBJ1-2; D unclear. CDR3 length: 13 residues. From germline, CDR1 is MNHEY and CDR2 SVGAGI. V was clipped by 2 bases and J by 8 bases, with 12 bases between them.

There are a few counts of this clone. The rearrangement links TRBV18 to TRBJ2-7, with TRBD1 identical over 8 bases. There are 15 residues in the CDR3. Germline V CDR1 and CDR2: KGHSH, LQKENI. V lost 6 bases, J lost 5 bases, and 12 bases stayed unmatched. This CDR3 is CASSFVGQGRDEQYF. CDR3 sequence (DNA): TGTGCCAGCTCCTTTGTCGGACAGGGACGGGACGAGCAGTACTTC.